The following is a T cell receptor beta chain sequence with its context. Unique molecular identifiers were built into the TCRbeta library. TCRdb processed the PCR reads anew with MiXCR; each CDR3 protein has one entry. There are around 250,000 distinct CDR3 sequences in the sample; about 23% occur only once, and roughly 2.7% lies in the top ten. The data derive from a study of T-cell reconstitution after alpha-beta-depleted transplantation in children. This CDR3 contains 15 residues. Germline V gives CDR1 SGDLS, CDR2 YYNGEE. With V trimmed by 0 bases and J by 6 bases, 4 bases remained unmatched. The gene calls are TRBV9 and TRBJ2-7, with TRBD2 matching over 12 bases. The source was PBMCs, collected before TCRalphabeta/CD19-depleted stem cell transplant. The source of this sequence is a girl aged 2 to 10 with Fanconi anemia, due to receive a stem cell transplant. In DNA, the CDR3 is TGTGCCAGCAGCGTAGATCTAGCGGGGGGGCGCGAGCAGTACTTC. This codes for CASSVDLAGGREQYF.